The T cell receptor beta chain described here comes from a study of shared clonotypes between healthy human individuals. Study findings and constraints: Clonotypes that were shared across four donors made up around 5% of naive CD4 clonotypes. Non-shared clonotypes had lower generation probabilities than clonotypes shared by all four sorted-subset donors. Memory subsets generally showed lower estimated richness than naive subsets.

To note about this clone: No antigen is known for it.

Only CD45RO-negative cells positively selected for CCR7 counted as naive CD8 cells, so terminally differentiated effector memory CD45RA+ cells were excluded. Per the germline V gene, CDR1 is LNHDA and CDR2 is SQIVND (reference sequence). This CDR3 has 14 amino acids. V lost 10 bases to trimming and J lost 0 bases, with 13 bases between them. In the original workflow: For the immunoSEQ data, sequences were junction-only without quality scores, so filtering differed. Profiling relied on immunoSEQ multiplex PCR, and the TCRdb table lists in-frame clones only, not all of them. V and J calls and clone size are those listed in that table; D and trimming were worked out from the DNA. This sample carries more than 500,000 clones, approximately 95% of them seen once, and the ten largest clones take around 0.11%.

The clonotype was recovered from a woman aged 25 to 39 in good health. The sequencing input was naive CD8+ T cells sorted from blood. The chain combines TRBV19 with TRBJ1-5; no definite D call. The CDR3 loop is CATNGLASNQPQHF. CDR3 DNA sequence: TGTGCCACCAATGGGCTGGCTAGCAATCAGCCCCAGCATTTT.